This T cell receptor (beta chain) derives from a study of T cells in Graves' hyperthyroidism and ophthalmopathy. Between the trimmed V and J ends, which lost 3 bases and 0 bases, there was a span of 11 bases. Germline V gene data show CDR1 as SGHVS and CDR2 as FQNEAQ. This CDR3 comprises 15 residues. This clonotype was picked up many times. It was RNA transcripts that yielded the amplified TCR beta CDR3 regions. Researchers ran a first-round RT-PCR on the TCR CDR3 using the HTBI primer set. TCRdb passed the multiplex PCR reads through MiXCR, listing each CDR3 protein once. The data contain around 250,000 distinct CDR3 sequences, about 15% of them singletons.

The J gene is TRBJ1-1, the V gene TRBV7-8, with D perhaps matching TRBD1 (5 bases). The TCR was taken from a woman between 40 and 50 years old with Graves' hyperthyroidism that later progressed to Graves' ophthalmopathy. Sequencing was carried out using blood. The CDR3 loop is CASSFDEGLNTEAFF. CDR3 sequence (DNA): TGTGCCAGCAGCTTTGATGAGGGGTTGAACACTGAAGCTTTCTTT.